Listed below are T cell receptor beta chains from one sample, sequenced in a study of blood T cell repertoires in COVID-19. Repertoires were generated with immunoSEQ multiplex PCR, while TCRdb's copy carries only in-frame clones and drops some. The sample lists around 60,000 clones, approximately 80% occurring once. Sequenced material: peripheral blood. These receptors were obtained from a woman aged 55 to 70 with acute or convalescent COVID-19. Each CDR3 is given with its conserved first and last residue. Each record gives: D gene, clone size, V gene, J gene, CDR3 DNA, CDR3 protein. A D gene is named only where the DNA matches it firmly. Rows give clone size only sometimes, using once, few, many, or a class for an expanded clone.

D gene: TRBD1; clone size: .; V gene: TRBV5-6; J gene: TRBJ2-1; CDR3 DNA: TGTGCCAGCAGCCGGATACGACAGGGGATTTACAATGAGCAGTTCTTC; CDR3 protein: CASSRIRQGIYNEQFF
D gene: TRBD1; clone size: .; V gene: TRBV25-1; J gene: TRBJ2-2; CDR3 DNA: TGTGCCAGCAGTGACCCCGGACAGGGATGGGACACCGGGGAGCTGTTTTTT; CDR3 protein: CASSDPGQGWDTGELFF
D gene: TRBD1; clone size: .; V gene: TRBV24-1; J gene: TRBJ1-1; CDR3 DNA: TGTGCCACCAGTGGGGCCCCCGGGACAGGGGGCCGAAACACTGAAGCTTTCTTT; CDR3 protein: CATSGAPGTGGRNTEAFF
D gene: .; clone size: .; V gene: TRBV21-1; J gene: TRBJ1-1; CDR3 DNA: TGTGCCAGCAGCAAAAGACAACCTGAAGCTTTCTTT; CDR3 protein: CASSKRQPEAFF
D gene: TRBD1; clone size: .; V gene: TRBV12-5; J gene: TRBJ1-2; CDR3 DNA: TGTGCTAGTGGTTCTGGCGGACAGGGGTACCGCGGCTACACCTTC; CDR3 protein: CASGSGGQGYRGYTF
D gene: .; clone size: .; V gene: TRBV9; J gene: TRBJ1-3; CDR3 DNA: TGTGCCAGCAGCGTAGGGCAGGCTGGAAACACCATATATTTT; CDR3 protein: CASSVGQAGNTIYF
D gene: .; clone size: .; V gene: TRBV19; J gene: TRBJ2-3; CDR3 DNA: TGTGCCAGTAGCCAGACTGTTGTTGTTAGCACAGATACGCAGTATTTT; CDR3 protein: CASSQTVVVSTDTQYF
D gene: TRBD1; clone size: medium-sized; V gene: TRBV5-4; J gene: TRBJ2-3; CDR3 DNA: TGTGCCAGCAGCTTGCCAGGGGGCCTTACTAGCACAGATACGCAGTATTTT; CDR3 protein: CASSLPGGLTSTDTQYF
D gene: .; clone size: .; V gene: TRBV18; J gene: TRBJ2-1; CDR3 DNA: TGTGCCAGCTCACCAGGTAGCGGATCCTACAATGAGCAGTTCTTC; CDR3 protein: CASSPGSGSYNEQFF
D gene: TRBD1; clone size: .; V gene: TRBV18; J gene: TRBJ1-3; CDR3 DNA: TGTGCCAGCTCGCGCGGAGGGGGCCCTGGAAACACCATATATTTT; CDR3 protein: CASSRGGGPGNTIYF
D gene: .; clone size: .; V gene: TRBV12-3/TRBV12-4; J gene: TRBJ1-1; CDR3 DNA: TGTGCCAGCAGTCCAGGGAGGTCCGAAGCTTTCTTT; CDR3 protein: CASSPGRSEAFF
D gene: .; clone size: .; V gene: TRBV19; J gene: TRBJ1-3; CDR3 DNA: TGTGCCGGGGGGACTGGAAACACCATATATTTT; CDR3 protein: CAGGTGNTIYF
D gene: .; clone size: .; V gene: TRBV14; J gene: TRBJ2-5; CDR3 DNA: TGTGCCAGCAGCCAAGAACGGGAGACCCAGTACTTC; CDR3 protein: CASSQERETQYF
D gene: .; clone size: .; V gene: TRBV5-6; J gene: TRBJ1-6; CDR3 DNA: TGTGCCAGCAGCTTCGAGGCTCTCTCACCCCTCCACTTT; CDR3 protein: CASSFEALSPLHF
D gene: TRBD1; clone size: .; V gene: TRBV11-1; J gene: TRBJ1-4; CDR3 DNA: TGTGCCAGCAGCTTAGCCCGGGACAGGGGAAATGAAAAACTGTTTTTT; CDR3 protein: CASSLARDRGNEKLFF
D gene: TRBD1; clone size: .; V gene: TRBV30; J gene: TRBJ1-6; CDR3 DNA: TGTGCCTGGAGTGCCTACAGGGGGCTGGGGAATTCACCCCTCCACTTT; CDR3 protein: CAWSAYRGLGNSPLHF
D gene: TRBD2; clone size: few; V gene: TRBV3-1/TRBV3-2; J gene: TRBJ2-7; CDR3 DNA: TGTGCCAGCAGCCCGAGGGGCGGGGGGGCCTACGAGCAGTACTTC; CDR3 protein: CASSPRGGGAYEQYF
D gene: TRBD1; clone size: .; V gene: TRBV23-1; J gene: TRBJ2-7; CDR3 DNA: TGCGCCAGCAGTCAATTCGACAGGGGGCGCTACGAGCAGTACTTC; CDR3 protein: CASSQFDRGRYEQYF
D gene: .; clone size: .; V gene: TRBV7-2; J gene: TRBJ2-2; CDR3 DNA: TGTGCCAGCAGCCCGACACCGAACACCGGGGAGCTGTTTTTT; CDR3 protein: CASSPTPNTGELFF
D gene: TRBD1; clone size: .; V gene: TRBV19; J gene: TRBJ1-1; CDR3 DNA: TGTGCCAGTAGTAGCAGGGGGAGGAACACTGAAGCTTTCTTT; CDR3 protein: CASSSRGRNTEAFF
D gene: TRBD2; clone size: .; V gene: TRBV4-2; J gene: TRBJ2-3; CDR3 DNA: TGTGCCAGCAGCCAAGTCGGCGGGGGGGCCGGGGATACGCAGTATTTT; CDR3 protein: CASSQVGGGAGDTQYF
D gene: TRBD1; clone size: .; V gene: TRBV10-1; J gene: TRBJ1-6; CDR3 DNA: TGCGCCAGCAGCATGGACAGGAATAATTCACCCCTCCACTTT; CDR3 protein: CASSMDRNNSPLHF
D gene: TRBD2; clone size: .; V gene: TRBV6-5; J gene: TRBJ2-7; CDR3 DNA: TGTGCCAGCAGTTACCTTGGGCGGGGGTACTCCTACGAGCAGTACTTC; CDR3 protein: CASSYLGRGYSYEQYF
D gene: .; clone size: .; V gene: TRBV7-9; J gene: TRBJ1-6; CDR3 DNA: TGTGCCAGCAGGCAGCGCGGTGATTTTAATTCACCCCTCCACTTT; CDR3 protein: CASRQRGDFNSPLHF
D gene: .; clone size: .; V gene: TRBV11-2; J gene: TRBJ1-2; CDR3 DNA: TGTGCCAGCAGCTCAGAGGGGGGGGCCAGCTATGGCTACACCTTC; CDR3 protein: CASSSEGGASYGYTF
D gene: .; clone size: .; V gene: TRBV27; J gene: TRBJ1-1; CDR3 DNA: TGTGCCAGCAGTCCAACAGGTAACACTGAAGCTTTCTTT; CDR3 protein: CASSPTGNTEAFF